The next 5 T cell receptor beta chains were all read from a single sample in a study of blood T cells in healthy people across ages. A sample-barcoded 5' primer and a J-beta primer mix were used in a second PCR of roughly 6 to 12 cycles. TCRdb passed the 5' RACE reads through MiXCR, listing each CDR3 protein once. This sample yields around 820,000 distinct CDR3 sequences, of which more than 20% are seen a single time; 3% to 4% belongs to the top ten. These records were also assigned to another study, of T cells of mothers and their children.

The sample was blood. The receptors come from a boy between 5 and 17 years old in good health.

This clonotype has just a few counts. This rearrangement joins TRBV4-1 to TRBJ2-1, with 7 bases identical to TRBD2. Germline lookup yields CDR1 MGHRA and CDR2 YSYEKL. V trimming: 4 bases; J trimming: 8 bases; junction bases outside the gene matches: 17. The CDR3 has 17 amino acids. CDR3 sequence (DNA): TGCGCCAGCAGCCTAGGGGCCGGGACTACTTCGACCGATGAGCAGTTCTTC. It is translated as CASSLGAGTTSTDEQFF.

In the case of this clonotype: Germline and junction disagree at one end, which may indicate a read error. As DNA, the CDR3 is TGTGCCAGTTCACAGGCAGACAACTATGGCTACACCTTC. Residues: CASSQADNYGYTF. The chain has TRBV18 and TRBJ1-2; D may be TRBD1 (5 bases). This CDR3 has 13 amino acids. Germline CDR1 is KGHSH and CDR2 is LQKENI.

The chain has TRBV29-1 and TRBJ2-5, with 8 nucleotides matching TRBD1. V lost 7 bases to trimming and J lost 5 bases; unmatched junction nucleotides: 6. The CDR3 is 12 residues long. Germline CDR1 reads SQVTM; CDR2 reads ANQGSEA. As DNA, the CDR3 is TGCAGCGGACAGGGGAGTCTGGAGACCCAGTACTTC. This codes for CSGQGSLETQYF. Complete variable domain (other parts from reference TRBV29-1 and TRBJ2-5): SAVISQKPSRDICQRGTSLTIQCQVDSQVTMMFWYRQQPGQSLTLIATANQGSEATYESGFVIDKFPISRPNLTFSTLTVSNMSPEDSSIYLCSGQGSLETQYFGPGTRLLVL.

This rearrangement joins TRBV12-3 or TRBV12-4 to TRBJ1-1; the D gene is possibly TRBD1 (5 bases). The CDR3 length is 13 residues. V was shortened by 5 bases and J by 7 bases, with 14 bases between the two germline ends. This chain's CDR3 is CASSPRMGDEAFF. The CDR3 region has the DNA TGTGCCAGCAGTCCTCGGATGGGGGATGAAGCTTTCTTT.

This clonotype was seen more than once but under ten times. One junction end disagrees with the germline gene, perhaps due to a read error. The CDR3 spells CACSGTSGGASDTQYF. CDR3 coding DNA: TGTGCCTGCAGCGGGACTAGCGGGGGGGCGAGTGATACGCAGTATTTT. This chain joins TRBV2 and TRBJ2-3; 16 bases are shared with TRBD2. The CDR3 totals 16 residues. The germline V gene has CDR1 SNHLY and CDR2 FYNNEI.